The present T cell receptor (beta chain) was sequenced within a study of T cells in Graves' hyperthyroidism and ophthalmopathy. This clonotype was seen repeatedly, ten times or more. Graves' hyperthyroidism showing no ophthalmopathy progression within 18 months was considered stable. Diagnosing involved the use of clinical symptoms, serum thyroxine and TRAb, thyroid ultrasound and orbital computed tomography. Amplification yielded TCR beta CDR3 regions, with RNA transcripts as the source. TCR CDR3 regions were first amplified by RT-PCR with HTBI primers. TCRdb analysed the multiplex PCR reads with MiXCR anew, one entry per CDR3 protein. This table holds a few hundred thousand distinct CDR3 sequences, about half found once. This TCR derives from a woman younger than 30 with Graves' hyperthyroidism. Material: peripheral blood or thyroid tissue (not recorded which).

CDR3 amino acids: CASSPDPMGETQYF. The CDR3 nucleotides are TGTGCCAGCAGCCCGGACCCAATGGGAGAGACCCAGTACTTC. This chain joins TRBV11-3 and TRBJ2-5; D not certain. The CDR3 has 14 amino acids. Germline-derived CDR1 and CDR2 are SGHNT and YENEEA. Trimming cost V 5 bases and J 4 bases, with 14 bases left between them.